The 28 T cell receptor beta chains listed next were all sequenced from one sample in a study of blood T cell repertoires in COVID-19. Assay used: immunoSEQ multiplex PCR; TCRdb lists only in-frame clones, some missing. The table records more than 300,000 clones, 86% of them present only once. The sequencing input was PBMCs or T cells enriched from blood (not recorded which). Receptors originate from a man aged 30 to 39 who had recovered from COVID-19.

This clone is termed medium-sized (0.01 to 0.1%). The genes are TRBV11-2 and TRBJ2-5; no clear D. This CDR3 is 14 amino acids long. V was shortened by 3 bases and J by 7 bases, with 15 bases between the two germline ends. Germline-derived CDR1 and CDR2 are SGHAT and FQNNGV. The CDR3 DNA is TGTGCCAGCAGCTTGTACAGTAAAGATGGGACCCAGTACTTC. Translating it yields CASSLYSKDGTQYF. The complete variable domain, with remaining parts taken from reference TRBV11-2 and TRBJ2-5, reads EAGVAQSPRYKIIEKRQSVAFWCNPISGHATLYWYQQILGQGPKLLIQFQNNGVVDDSQLPKDRFSAERLKGVDSTLKIQPAKLEDSAVYLCASSLYSKDGTQYFGPGTRLLVL.

This chain uses TRBV2 with TRBJ2-7; 8 bases agree with TRBD2. The CDR3 has 16 amino acids. Losses at the gene ends were 8 bases for V and 6 bases for J; bases not matched to a gene: 18. Germline CDR1 SNHLY, CDR2 FYNNEI. The CDR3 DNA is TGTGCCAGCTCGCGGAGCAGCGGGAGTGAATGGGGCGAGCAGTACTTC. Translated: CASSRSSGSEWGEQYF.

The chain carries TRBV6-5 and TRBJ2-7, with 8 positions matching TRBD2. The CDR3 runs to 14 residues. Germline V gene lookup returns CDR1 MNHEY and CDR2 SVGAGI. The ends lost 6 bases at V and 2 bases at J; junction bases unmatched: 6. CDR3 amino acids: CASSVGGAAYEQYF. In DNA, the CDR3 is TGTGCCAGCAGCGTCGGGGGGGCAGCCTACGAGCAGTACTTC.

This chain joins TRBV20-1 and TRBJ1-1; possible D gene TRBD1, 5 bases. This CDR3 is 14 amino acids long. Germline V CDR1 and CDR2: DFQATT, SNEGSKA (reference sequence). The V end was cut by 3 bases, the J end by 4 bases, with 15 bases between. Written as DNA, the CDR3 is TGCAGTGCTAGTTCTGGCGCAGGGCCCACTGAAGCTTTCTTT. Translation gives CSASSGAGPTEAFF.

The V gene is TRBV24-1, the J gene TRBJ2-7; D perhaps matches TRBD1 (6 bases). The ends were cut back, 7 bases at V and 6 bases at J, with 15 bases in the middle. The germline V gene has CDR1 KGHDR and CDR2 SFDVKD. This CDR3 is 13 amino acids long. The CDR3 DNA reads as TGTGCCACCAGCGCCGGGACATCTATCGAGCAGTACTTC. Its protein product is CATSAGTSIEQYF.

Here the CDR3 reads CASSRGKGSEQYF. CDR3 coding DNA: TGTGCCAGCAGTAGGGGGAAGGGTTCCGAGCAGTACTTC. This sequence joins TRBV7-9 and TRBJ2-7; TRBD1 might be the D (6 bases). V dropped 6 bases and J dropped 6 bases, with 15 bases sitting between them. Germline CDR1 is SEHNR and CDR2 is FQNEAQ (reference sequence). This CDR3 is built from 13 residues.

This clone was seen a single time. The chain has TRBV15 and TRBJ1-5; weak D call: TRBD1 (6 bases). Deletions cut 6 bases from V and 4 bases from J, with 13 bases between. The CDR3 contains 14 residues. CDR1 and CDR2 from the germline V gene are LNHNV and YYDKDF (reference sequence). CDR3 DNA: TGTGCCACCAGACAACAGGGATGGAATCAGCCCCAGCATTTT. Protein product: CATRQQGWNQPQHF.

The chain employs TRBV19 and TRBJ1-6; D is perhaps TRBD1 (6 bases). CDR3 length: 15 amino acids. The V gene lost 2 bases and the J gene lost 10 bases, with 15 bases spanning the gap. The germline gives CDR1 LNHDA, CDR2 SQIVND (reference sequence). The CDR3 protein is CASSIWAPRGSPLHF. In nucleotides, the CDR3 is TGTGCCAGTAGTATATGGGCGCCGAGGGGGTCACCCCTCCACTTT.

The J gene is TRBJ2-5, the V gene TRBV5-5; the match to TRBD2 covers 10 bases. Germline-derived CDR1 and CDR2 are SGHKS and YYEKEE (reference sequence). The CDR3 length is 16 residues. The ends lost 1 base at V and 1 base at J; junction bases unmatched: 4. The CDR3 protein is CASSLSIAGGQETQYF. The CDR3 DNA reads TGTGCCAGCAGCTTGTCTATAGCGGGAGGCCAAGAGACCCAGTACTTC. The variable domain in full, with the rest retrieved from reference TRBV5-5 and TRBJ2-5, is DAGVTQSPTHLIKTRGQQVTLRCSPISGHKSVSWYQQVLGQGPQFIFQYYEKEERGRGNFPDRFSARQFPNYSSELNVNALLLGDSALYLCASSLSIAGGQETQYFGPGTRLLVL.

The genes are TRBV5-1 and TRBJ2-7, with D tentatively TRBD1 (7 bases). The V end was cut by 6 bases, the J end by 6 bases, with 25 bases between. Germline assignment: CDR1 SGHRS and CDR2 YFSETQ. This CDR3 is 16 amino acids long. DNA for the CDR3: TGCGCCAGCAATAAGTTAGGAGGGGGCGTTATAGGCGAGCAGTACTTC. Protein: CASNKLGGGVIGEQYF. The full variable domain, its missing parts supplied by reference TRBV5-1 and TRBJ2-7, is KAGVTQTPRYLIKTRGQQVTLSCSPISGHRSVSWYQQTPGQGLQFLFEYFSETQRNKGNFPGRFSGRQFSNSRSEMNVSTLELGDSALYLCASNKLGGGVIGEQYFGPGTRLTVT.

This clone was seen a few times. This chain links TRBV7-8 with TRBJ2-7; TRBD1 agrees at 7 bases. This CDR3 is 14 amino acids long. J gave up 0 bases and V 5 bases, and 4 bases lay outside the gene matches. In germline, CDR1 is SGHVS, CDR2 FQNEAQ. The CDR3 spells CASSQDRSSYEQYF. CDR3 DNA sequence: TGTGCCAGCAGCCAGGACAGGTCCTCCTACGAGCAGTACTTC. Full variable domain (rest looked up from reference TRBV7-8 and TRBJ2-7): GAGVSQSPRYKVAKRGQDVALRCDPISGHVSLFWYQQALGQGPEFLTYFQNEAQLDKSGLPSDRFFAERPEGSVSTLKIQRTQQEDSAVYLCASSQDRSSYEQYFGPGTRLTVT.

The rearrangement uses TRBV10-1 and TRBJ2-1, with 10 bases that match TRBD2. Germline CDR1 WNHNN, CDR2 SYGVQD (reference sequence). The V segment lost 9 bases and the J segment 4 bases; nucleotides outside the gene matches: 9. The CDR3 sequence is 15 residues long. The CDR3 spells CARGGIAGGYNEQFF. The DNA of the CDR3 is TGCGCCAGAGGTGGGATAGCGGGGGGATACAATGAGCAGTTCTTC.

The rearrangement uses TRBV4-1 and TRBJ1-1; D call uncertain. Germline V gene data show CDR1 as MGHRA and CDR2 as YSYEKL. The V and J ends lost 7 bases and 6 bases respectively, with 15 bases between them. The CDR3 is made up of 13 amino acids. The CDR3 sequence: CASTLGRESEAFF. The CDR3 region has the DNA TGCGCCAGCACGCTAGGTCGGGAATCTGAAGCTTTCTTT.

This clone has just one count. The J gene is TRBJ2-7, the V gene TRBV5-3; maybe TRBD2 (6 bases). TRBV5-3 is an ORF, and what it does is uncertain. V lost 4 bases, J lost 3 bases, and 14 bases lay in between. The CDR3 loop spans 14 amino acids. CDR3 DNA: TGTGCCAGAAGCGCCCAGGGAGGAGACTACGAGCAGTACTTC. Protein product: CARSAQGGDYEQYF.

This clone was seen a handful of times. V usage is TRBV5-5 and J usage is TRBJ1-5; the D gene is possibly TRBD1 (6 bases). This CDR3 spans 16 amino acids. V lost 0 bases, J lost 0 bases, and 10 bases lay in between. Germline CDR1 SGHKS, CDR2 YYEKEE (reference sequence). The CDR3 here is CASSLVGTPSNQPQHF. DNA for the CDR3: TGTGCCAGCAGCTTGGTTGGGACACCTAGCAATCAGCCCCAGCATTTT.

The rearrangement uses TRBV2 and TRBJ2-3, with TRBD2 matching over 10 bases. The CDR3 has 15 amino acids. V lost 6 bases to trimming and J lost 2 bases; unmatched junction nucleotides: 5. The germline V gene has CDR1 SNHLY and CDR2 FYNNEI. In DNA form, the CDR3 reads TGTGCCAGCAGCCCACTAGCGGGGTACACAGATACGCAGTATTTT. Translated, it gives CASSPLAGYTDTQYF. The complete variable domain, with remaining parts taken from reference TRBV2 and TRBJ2-3, reads EPEVTQTPSHQVTQMGQEVILRCVPISNHLYFYWYRQILGQKVEFLVSFYNNEISEKSEIFDDQFSVERPDGSNFTLKIRSTKLEDSAMYFCASSPLAGYTDTQYFGPGTRLTVL.

This clone appeared once. The CDR3 loop reads CASSLSFHRGGNSPLHF. The CDR3 coding sequence is TGTGCCAGCAGTTTATCGTTTCACAGGGGTGGGAATTCACCCCTCCACTTT. The rearrangement uses TRBV27 and TRBJ1-6; TRBD1 aligns across 7 bases. This CDR3 region has 17 residues. Germline V gene data show CDR1 as MNHEY and CDR2 as SMNVEV (reference sequence). The J segment lost 7 bases and the V segment lost 0 bases, leaving 9 bases of the junction unmatched.

A word on this clone: The sample carries other DNA sequences with the same CDR3. V is TRBV6-5 and J is TRBJ1-5, with no clear D. Germline CDR1 MNHEY, CDR2 SVGAGI. The V end lost 0 bases, the J end lost 5 bases, and 5 bases lay between the germline ends. This CDR3 region has 13 residues. Here the CDR3 DNA reads TGTGCCAGCAGTTACTCTGGGCATCAGCCCCAGCATTTT. Its translation is CASSYSGHQPQHF.

The V gene is TRBV11-2, the J gene TRBJ2-2; 13 bases are a match to TRBD2. V shed 5 bases and J 5 bases; nucleotides not matched to a gene: 8. This CDR3 region has 17 residues. Germline CDR1 SGHAT, CDR2 FQNNGV. The CDR3 protein is CASSPTSGGARTGELFF. CDR3 sequence (DNA): TGTGCCAGCAGCCCTACTAGCGGGGGGGCTCGGACCGGGGAGCTGTTTTTT. The full variable domain, rest sourced from reference TRBV11-2 and TRBJ2-2, is EAGVAQSPRYKIIEKRQSVAFWCNPISGHATLYWYQQILGQGPKLLIQFQNNGVVDDSQLPKDRFSAERLKGVDSTLKIQPAKLEDSAVYLCASSPTSGGARTGELFFGEGSRLTVL.

The DNA of the CDR3 is TGTGCCAGCTCGACAGGGGGGAGCGAGACCCAGTACTTC. As protein: CASSTGGSETQYF. The chain is built from TRBV18 and TRBJ2-5, with TRBD1 matching over 9 bases. Germline lookup yields CDR1 KGHSH and CDR2 LQKENI. The CDR3 is 13 amino acids. After removal of 6 bases from V and 5 bases from J, the junction contained 4 bases not matched to a gene. The full variable domain, in which reference TRBV18 and TRBJ2-5 provide the parts outside the CDR3, is NAGVMQNPRHLVRRRGQEARLRCSPMKGHSHVYWYRQLPEEGLKFMVYLQKENIIDESGMPKERFSAEFPKEGPSILRIQQVVRGDSAAYFCASSTGGSETQYFGPGTRLLVL.

The chain carries TRBV28 and TRBJ1-5, with 8 bases identical to TRBD1. The germline CDR1 and CDR2 sequences are MDHEN and SYDVKM. This CDR3 has 14 residues. Trimming took 1 base from V and 6 from J; bases not matched to a gene: 2. CDR3 in amino acids: CASSLSGGGQPQHF. CDR3 DNA sequence: TGTGCCAGCAGTTTATCAGGGGGCGGTCAGCCCCAGCATTTT.

The table lists this clone with a count of one. The V call is TRBV3-1 (or the pseudogene TRBV3-2), the J call TRBJ2-3; D might be TRBD2 (6 bases). This CDR3 is 16 amino acids long. Germline loops: CDR1 LGHDT, CDR2 YNNKEL (reference sequence). The V gene lost 4 bases and the J gene lost 2 bases, with 16 bases spanning the gap. The CDR3 protein is CASSRRTTQYTDTQYF. CDR3 DNA sequence: TGTGCCAGCAGCCGACGGACTACACAATACACAGATACGCAGTATTTT.

V is TRBV19 and J is TRBJ1-5, with D perhaps TRBD1 (6 bases). The CDR3 covers 15 residues. Trimming cost V 3 bases and J 6 bases, with 15 bases left between them. CDR1 is LNHDA, CDR2 SQIVND, per germline (reference sequence). CDR3 bases: TGTGCCAGTAGTATGGGTCGGGGGGGCGTTCAGCCCCAGCATTTT. This translates into CASSMGRGGVQPQHF.

The chain carries TRBV30 and TRBJ1-2, with 7 nucleotides matching TRBD1. The CDR3 is 12 amino acids. Germline CDR1 and CDR2: GTSNPN and SVGIG (reference sequence). The junction had 5 bases not matched to a gene; V was cut back by 1 base and J by 9 bases. CDR3 DNA sequence: TGTGCCTGGAGTGACAGGGGATATCGCTACACCTTC. Protein: CAWSDRGYRYTF.

This clone was seen once. The genes are TRBV7-8 and TRBJ2-2; D unresolved. The germline V gene encodes CDR1 SGHVS and CDR2 FQNEAQ. The V gene lost 5 bases and the J gene lost 2 bases, with 3 bases spanning the gap. The CDR3 runs to 12 residues. CDR3 loop: CASSPNTGELFF. CDR3 DNA: TGTGCCAGCAGCCCAAACACCGGGGAGCTGTTTTTT. Using reference TRBV7-8 and TRBJ2-2 for the parts outside the CDR3, the full variable domain is GAGVSQSPRYKVAKRGQDVALRCDPISGHVSLFWYQQALGQGPEFLTYFQNEAQLDKSGLPSDRFFAERPEGSVSTLKIQRTQQEDSAVYLCASSPNTGELFFGEGSRLTVL.

The chain combines TRBV3-1 (or the pseudogene TRBV3-2) with TRBJ1-1, with 7 bases lining up with TRBD1. V dropped 1 base and J dropped 10; count of bases not matched to a gene: 9. Germline CDR1 reads LGHDT; CDR2 reads YNNKEL (reference sequence). The CDR3 is made up of 14 amino acids. The CDR3 is CASSQGPRGSGAFF. CDR3 sequence (DNA): TGTGCCAGCAGCCAAGGACCCAGGGGGAGTGGAGCTTTCTTT.

V is TRBV5-8 and J is TRBJ2-3; a possible D gene is TRBD2 (7 bases). Germline V gene lookup returns CDR1 SGHTS and CDR2 YDEGEE. Deletions cut 1 base from V and 2 bases from J, with 11 bases between. The CDR3 sequence is 15 residues long. CDR3 nucleotide sequence: TGTGCCAGCAGCTTGTGGGGGGGCTCCACAGATACGCAGTATTTT. Translated, it gives CASSLWGGSTDTQYF.

This clone was recorded a few times. The chain links TRBV27 to TRBJ1-5; the match to TRBD1 covers 9 bases. Germline V gives CDR1 MNHEY, CDR2 SMNVEV (reference sequence). This CDR3 is 15 amino acids long. Unmatched junction bases numbered 9, after V lost 5 bases and J lost 7 bases. The CDR3 sequence: CASSPGTGPEQPQHF. The DNA of the CDR3 is TGTGCCAGCAGTCCCGGGACAGGGCCCGAACAGCCCCAGCATTTT.